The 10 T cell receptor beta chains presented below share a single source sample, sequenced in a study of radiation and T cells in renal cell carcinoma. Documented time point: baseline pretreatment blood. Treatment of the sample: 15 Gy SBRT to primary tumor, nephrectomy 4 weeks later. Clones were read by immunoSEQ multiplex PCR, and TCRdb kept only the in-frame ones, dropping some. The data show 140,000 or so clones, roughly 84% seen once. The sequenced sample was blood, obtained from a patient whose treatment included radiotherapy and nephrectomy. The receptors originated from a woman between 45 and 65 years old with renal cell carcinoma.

CDR3 in DNA: TGCAGCGTTGAACTAGGCACTGAAGCTTTCTTT. Protein product: CSVELGTEAFF. V gene TRBV29-1 combines with J gene TRBJ1-1, with D unresolved. Trimming removed 2 bases at V and 4 bases at J, with 5 bases between. The CDR3 runs 11 residues. CDR1 and CDR2 (germline): SQVTM, ANQGSEA.

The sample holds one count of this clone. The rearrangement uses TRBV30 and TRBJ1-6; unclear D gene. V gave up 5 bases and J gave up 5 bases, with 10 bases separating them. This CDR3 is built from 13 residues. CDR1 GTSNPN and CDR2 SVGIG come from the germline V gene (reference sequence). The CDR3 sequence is CAWGVGDNSPLHF. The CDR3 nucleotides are TGTGCCTGGGGGGTCGGGGATAATTCACCCCTCCACTTT.

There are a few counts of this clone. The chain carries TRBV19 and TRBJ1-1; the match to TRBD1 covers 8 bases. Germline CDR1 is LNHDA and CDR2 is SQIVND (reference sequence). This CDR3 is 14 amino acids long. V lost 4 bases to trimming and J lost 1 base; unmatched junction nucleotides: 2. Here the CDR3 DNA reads TGTGCCAGTAGTACGGACAGGGAGAACACTGAAGCTTTCTTT. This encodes CASSTDRENTEAFF.

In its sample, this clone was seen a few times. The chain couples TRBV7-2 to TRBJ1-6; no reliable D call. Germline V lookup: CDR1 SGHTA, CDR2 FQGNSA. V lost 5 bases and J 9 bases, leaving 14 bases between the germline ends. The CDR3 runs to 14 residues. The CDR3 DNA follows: TGTGCCAGCAGCGCCGTTATGGGTAGTTCACCCCTCCACTTT. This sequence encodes CASSAVMGSSPLHF.

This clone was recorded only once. Here the CDR3 reads CASTAGKESGNTIYF. In DNA form, the CDR3 reads TGTGCCAGCACCGCCGGGAAAGAATCAGGAAACACCATATATTTT. This chain links TRBV2 with TRBJ1-3; no firm D call. Germline V lookup: CDR1 SNHLY, CDR2 FYNNEI. This CDR3 comprises 15 residues. Trimming removed 7 bases at V and 4 bases at J, with 17 bases between.

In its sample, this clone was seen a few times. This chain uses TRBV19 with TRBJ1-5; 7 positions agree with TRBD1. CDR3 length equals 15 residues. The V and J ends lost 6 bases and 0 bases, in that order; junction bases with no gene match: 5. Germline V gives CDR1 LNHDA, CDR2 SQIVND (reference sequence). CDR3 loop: CASRTTGYSNQPQHF. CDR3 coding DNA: TGTGCCAGTAGAACGACAGGGTATAGCAATCAGCCCCAGCATTTT.

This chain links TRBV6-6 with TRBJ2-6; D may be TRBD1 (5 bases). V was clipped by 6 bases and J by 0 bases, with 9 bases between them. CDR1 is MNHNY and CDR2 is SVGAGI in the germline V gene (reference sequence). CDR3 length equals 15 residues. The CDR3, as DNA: TGTGCCAGCAGCCATGACAGCTCTGGGGCCAACGTCCTGACTTTC. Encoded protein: CASSHDSSGANVLTF.

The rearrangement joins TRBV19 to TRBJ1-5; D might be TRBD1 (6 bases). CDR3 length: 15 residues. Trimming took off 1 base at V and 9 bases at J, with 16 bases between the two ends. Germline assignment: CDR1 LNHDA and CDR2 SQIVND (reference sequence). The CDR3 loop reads CASSIVRGGLWPQHF. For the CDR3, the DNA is TGTGCCAGTAGTATAGTAAGGGGGGGACTATGGCCCCAGCATTTT.

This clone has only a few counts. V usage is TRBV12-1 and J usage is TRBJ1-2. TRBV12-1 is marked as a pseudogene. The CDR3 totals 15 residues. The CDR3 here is CASSGHGTPTDSYTF. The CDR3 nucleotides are TGTGCCAGCAGCGGCCACGGGACTCCTACGGATAGCTACACCTTC.

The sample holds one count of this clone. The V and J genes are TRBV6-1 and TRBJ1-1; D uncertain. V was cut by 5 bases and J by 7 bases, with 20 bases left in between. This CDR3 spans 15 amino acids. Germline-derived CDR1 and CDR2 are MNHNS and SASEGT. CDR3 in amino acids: CASSNFVPSRGEAFF. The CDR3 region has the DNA TGTGCCAGCAGTAACTTTGTCCCAAGCCGCGGTGAAGCTTTCTTT.